This T cell receptor beta chain was sequenced during a study of blood T cell repertoires in COVID-19. At the level of the study: Whether acute or convalescent, the COVID-19 samples came from the United States, Italy and Spain. Nucleic acid was either cDNA or gDNA, and it came from T cells, B-cell-depleted T cells, or PBMCs.

On this clone: Other DNA sequences in the same sample also yield this CDR3.

This CDR3 comprises 12 residues. The V end lost 4 bases, the J end lost 1 base, and 3 bases lay between the germline ends. Germline CDR1 is SGHTA and CDR2 is FQGNSA. Original processing methods: Reference gene primers were amplified, and this amplification served to estimate nucleated cell counts. Measured with immunoSEQ multiplex PCR; TCRdb has only the in-frame clones, and not every one. That table supplies the V and J calls and clone size; D and trimming were determined from the DNA. The table includes about 210,000 clones, approximately 90% detected once. The chain employs TRBV7-2 and TRBJ2-3; D is undetermined. This clonotype originated in a woman aged 35 to 49 with acute or convalescent COVID-19. Source material: peripheral blood. The CDR3 spells CASSSGTDTQYF. CDR3 coding DNA: TGTGCCAGCAGCTCAGGCACAGATACGCAGTATTTT.